This TCR beta chain was sequenced during a study of blood T cells in healthy people across ages. V gave up 4 bases and J gave up 0 bases, with 15 bases separating them. CDR1 is SEHNR, CDR2 FQNEAQ, per germline (reference sequence). The CDR3 spans 16 residues. In this sample, this clonotype turned up many times. In each sample, at least 7 million PBMCs were isolated. Next came a second PCR, run for about 7 to 12 cycles, which used a sample-barcoded 5' primer along with a J-beta primer mix. Any given sample supplied a minimum of 2.5 million CDR3-containing paired-end reads. TCRdb recomputed calls from the 5' RACE reads with MiXCR, one row per CDR3 protein. The sample has some 900,000 distinct CDR3 sequences, under 30% seen once.

The chain has TRBV7-9 and TRBJ1-1, with a tentative D call TRBD1 (6 bases). The sequencing input was blood. The origin of this receptor is a woman older than 75 in good health. CDR3 nucleotides: TGTGCCAGCAGCTCCTGGCCCGACAGGCTGAACACTGAAGCTTTCTTT. It codes for CASSSWPDRLNTEAFF.